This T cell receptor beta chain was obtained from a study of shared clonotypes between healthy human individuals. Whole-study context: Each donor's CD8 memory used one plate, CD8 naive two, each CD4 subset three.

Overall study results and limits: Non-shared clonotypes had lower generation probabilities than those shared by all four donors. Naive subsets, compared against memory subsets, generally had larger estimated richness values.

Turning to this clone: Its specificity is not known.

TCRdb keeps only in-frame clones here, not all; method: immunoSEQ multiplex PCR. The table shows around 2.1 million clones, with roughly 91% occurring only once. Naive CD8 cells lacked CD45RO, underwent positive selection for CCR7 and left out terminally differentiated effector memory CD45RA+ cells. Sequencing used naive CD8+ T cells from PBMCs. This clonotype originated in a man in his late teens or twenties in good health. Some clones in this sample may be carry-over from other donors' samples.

The chain's CDR3 is CASRMSGVEELFF. The CDR3 nucleotides read TGTGCCAGCAGAATGAGCGGGGTCGAGGAGCTGTTTTTT. The V and J genes are TRBV28 and TRBJ2-2; 7 bases align to TRBD2. Germline V gives CDR1 MDHEN, CDR2 SYDVKM. The CDR3 totals 13 residues. Trimming took 6 bases from V and 10 from J; bases not matched to a gene: 8.